What follows is one T cell receptor (beta chain) and its context. The data were produced by immunoSEQ multiplex PCR, yet TCRdb's version contains in-frame clones alone and is incomplete. The sample comprises tens of thousands of clones, 70% to 90% of which are singletons, and roughly 1.2% rests with the top ten. This specimen comes from a study of blood T cell repertoires in COVID-19. V lost 4 bases, J lost 6 bases, and 16 bases lay in between. Germline CDR1 is SGDLS and CDR2 is YYNGEE. There are 15 residues in the CDR3. Sequencing was performed on peripheral blood. The chain couples TRBV9 to TRBJ2-2; D perhaps matches TRBD2 (6 bases). This TCR came from a man in his forties with acute or convalescent COVID-19. In DNA, the CDR3 is TGTGCCAGCAGCCCGGGGCCGGAGGGGTCCGGGGAGCTGTTTTTT. This gives the protein CASSPGPEGSGELFF.